A selection of T cell receptor beta chains follows, all from one sample in a study of shared clonotypes between healthy human individuals. TCRdb keeps only in-frame clones here, not all; method: immunoSEQ multiplex PCR. The sample lists more than 500,000 clones; approximately 95% were seen once. Specimen: naive CD4+ T cells sorted from blood. These receptors were obtained from a woman aged 25-40 years in good health. CDR3s include the opening cysteine and the closing phenylalanine or tryptophan.

V,length,CDR3
TRBV28,14,CASRRQGGTQPQHF
TRBV29-1,15,CSVPSSSGPYNEQFF
TRBV28,11,CASSSDWEQYF
TRBV19,14,CASSKTGAHYEQYF
TRBV10-1,13,CASSDFIGEPQHF
TRBV7-2,17,CASSAHPGQSANSPLHF
TRBV7-3,17,CASSLVGTSANTGELFF
TRBV5-1,13,CASRDRQNTEAFF
TRBV7-9,15,CASIRGGSSGYGYTF
TRBV4-2,14,CASSLSESSYEQYF
TRBV6-6,14,CASKDPRRGQPQHF
TRBV10-2,10,CASSEWEQYF
TRBV6-5,12,CASSYIRLEQFF
TRBV27,14,CASSPAGVFYEQYF
TRBV4-2,14,CASSSRGRTGELFF
TRBV21-1,18,CASSKAGGRACYTGELFF
TRBV27,13,CASSSRGNTEAFF
TRBV28,17,CTSRGLAGGYNTGELFF
TRBV28,13,CASRTGGEYGYTF
TRBV2,15,CASSAASGPSYEQYF
TRBV6-5,13,CASSYSTEYEQYF
TRBV5-1,15,CASSHGGVTDYEQYF
TRBV29-1,13,CSVEAGGPDTQYF